A single sample is the source of the 6 T cell receptor beta chains below, sequenced in a study of cytomegalovirus exposure and HLA in healthy donors. PCR employed 60 Vbeta and 13 Jbeta primers. Assay used: immunoSEQ multiplex PCR; TCRdb lists only in-frame clones, some missing. The sample contains 170,000 or so clones, about 80% of which appear only once. Sequencing used PBMCs. Receptors were obtained from a man younger than 40 in good health and CMV-seropositive.

The J gene is TRBJ2-7, the V gene TRBV5-1, with 8 positions matching TRBD1. The CDR3 length is 15 residues. The J segment lost 3 bases and the V segment lost 0 bases, leaving 5 bases of the junction unmatched. In germline, CDR1 is SGHRS, CDR2 YFSETQ. CDR3 sequence reads: CASSLEDRAFYEQYF. CDR3 sequence (DNA): TGCGCCAGCAGCTTGGAGGACAGGGCTTTCTACGAGCAGTACTTC.

V and J are TRBV11-3 and TRBJ1-6, with D unresolved. Per the germline V gene, CDR1 is SGHNT and CDR2 is YENEEA. The CDR3 consists of 13 residues. V lost 0 bases to trimming and J lost 9 bases, with 6 bases between them. The CDR3 DNA sequence: TGTGCCAGCAGCTTAGAAACGGGTTCACCCCTCCACTTT. It encodes CASSLETGSPLHF.

The chain couples TRBV25-1 to TRBJ2-3, with TRBD1 as a possible D gene (5 bases). Trimming left V 1 base short and J 4 bases short, with 12 bases between. CDR1 is MGHDK, CDR2 SYGVNS, per germline. CDR3 size: 15 residues. The CDR3 nucleotides read TGTGCCAGCAGTGAATCCCCCTGGGGCCCAGATACGCAGTATTTT. Its protein is CASSESPWGPDTQYF.

The chain employs TRBV6-1 and TRBJ2-1; D uncertain. The germline CDR1 and CDR2 sequences are MNHNS and SASEGT. The CDR3 has 16 residues. V dropped 1 base and J dropped 4 bases, with 14 bases sitting between them. The CDR3 region has the DNA TGTGCCAGCAGTGAAGATGGCGGAGCCCCTTACAATGAGCAGTTCTTC. Amino acids: CASSEDGGAPYNEQFF.

This clone was counted only a few times. This chain uses TRBV29-1 with TRBJ2-1; 12 bases line up with TRBD2. Germline V lookup: CDR1 SQVTM, CDR2 ANQGSEA. Losses at the gene ends were 3 bases for V and 0 bases for J; bases not matched to a gene: 6. The CDR3 covers 17 residues. CDR3 DNA: TGCAGCGTTGACCAGACTAGCGGGAGATCCTCCTACAATGAGCAGTTCTTC. Translation gives CSVDQTSGRSSYNEQFF.

This CDR3 reads CASSLGGGNNQPQHF. Written as DNA, the CDR3 is TGTGCCAGCAGCCTCGGTGGGGGGAATAATCAGCCCCAGCATTTT. The chain carries TRBV5-6 and TRBJ1-5; tentatively, D is TRBD1 (5 bases). The CDR3 sequence is 15 residues long. Trimming removed 4 bases at V and 4 bases at J, with 15 bases between. Germline V gene data show CDR1 as SGHDT and CDR2 as YYEEEE.